A single sample is the source of the 8 T cell receptor beta chains below, sequenced in a study of T cell repertoires in cytomegalovirus infection. The antigens these receptors bind are not known. TCRdb re-derived calls from the reads in MiXCR, one entry per CDR3 protein. The table shows roughly 920,000 distinct CDR3 sequences, with about a third occurring only once. This material consisted of cultured CD8+ T cells from PBMCs, taken from culture after CMV antigen stimulation. The receptors stem from a human donor in good health (CMV status not recorded). Some clones in this sample may be carry-over from other donors' samples.

CDR3 bases: TGTGCCACCAGCACCAAGGGACAGGGGACTTCACCCCTCCACTTT. It codes for CATSTKGQGTSPLHF. The chain has TRBV15 and TRBJ1-6; 10 positions match TRBD1. The V gene end was trimmed by 4 bases and the J gene end by 9 bases; junction bases not matched to a gene: 6. Germline CDR1 LNHNV, CDR2 YYDKDF (reference sequence). The CDR3 has 15 residues.

This chain connects TRBV7-9 to TRBJ2-7; TRBD2 aligns across 11 bases. V shed 6 bases and J 3 bases; nucleotides not matched to a gene: 4. The CDR3 is 14 residues long. Germline lookup yields CDR1 SEHNR and CDR2 FQNEAQ (reference sequence). This CDR3 is CASSILAGDYEQYF. CDR3 nucleotide sequence: TGTGCCAGCAGTATACTAGCGGGGGACTACGAGCAGTACTTC.

This clonotype was seen a handful of times. The CDR3 loop is CAVHGGISGAEAFF. The CDR3 DNA follows: TGTGCCGTACACGGCGGGATTTCGGGCGCTGAAGCTTTCTTT. This chain uses TRBV12-3 or TRBV12-4 with TRBJ1-1; D is ambiguous. V was trimmed by 11 bases and J by 6 bases, leaving 22 bases between them. The CDR3 totals 14 residues.

This clonotype was observed at least ten times. V and J are TRBV28 and TRBJ2-5, with TRBD2 as a possible D gene (6 bases). This CDR3 has 13 residues. The germline V and J ends were trimmed by 8 bases and 4 bases, with 14 bases remaining between them. Germline V gives CDR1 MDHEN, CDR2 SYDVKM. The CDR3 protein is CASVHQGGETQYF. CDR3 nucleotide sequence: TGTGCCAGCGTTCACCAGGGAGGAGAGACCCAGTACTTC. The full variable domain, in which reference TRBV28 and TRBJ2-5 provide the parts outside the CDR3, is DVKVTQSSRYLVKRTGEKVFLECVQDMDHENMFWYRQDPGLGLRLIYFSYDVKMKEKGDIPEGYSVSREKKERFSLILESASTNQTSMYLCASVHQGGETQYFGPGTRLLVL.

This clonotype was counted ten times or more. The J gene is TRBJ2-3, the V gene TRBV7-2, with a possible D match to TRBD2 (6 bases). The ends were cut back, 2 bases at V and 2 bases at J, with 17 bases in the middle. This CDR3 region has 17 residues. Germline loops: CDR1 SGHTA, CDR2 FQGNSA. In nucleotides, the CDR3 is TGTGCCAGCAGCTTACTCCAGACTAGGGGCCTCACAGATACGCAGTATTTT. Its protein is CASSLLQTRGLTDTQYF.

This clonotype came up many times. The genes are TRBV7-2 and TRBJ2-3; 9 bases map to TRBD2. The length of the CDR3 is 19 residues. J lost 0 bases, V lost 2 bases, and 12 bases had no gene match. Germline loops: CDR1 SGHTA, CDR2 FQGNSA. This CDR3 is CASSLSRFSGGYSTDTQYF. CDR3 DNA sequence: TGTGCCAGCAGCTTATCCCGGTTTAGCGGGGGCTATAGCACAGATACGCAGTATTTT.

At least ten counts were recorded for this clonotype. This chain uses TRBV7-2 with TRBJ2-5; D uncertain. With 2 bases removed from V and 0 bases from J, the gap between germline ends came to 7 bases. The CDR3 length is 14 residues. Germline lookup yields CDR1 SGHTA and CDR2 FQGNSA. CDR3 residues: CASSLWGYQETQYF. As DNA, the CDR3 is TGTGCCAGCAGCTTATGGGGATACCAAGAGACCCAGTACTTC.

As concerns this clonotype: Being one base from a much bigger clone, this may be a read error. The chain carries TRBV7-6 and TRBJ2-2; 7 bases are a match to TRBD1. J lost 7 bases, V lost 6 bases, and 8 bases had no gene match. The CDR3 consists of 14 residues. Germline V CDR1 and CDR2: SGHVS, FNYEAQ. CDR3 residues: CASRPGQSGGELFF. CDR3 coding DNA: TGTGCCAGCAGGCCGGGACAGTCCGGCGGGGAGCTGTTTTTT.